Each of the 26 T cell receptor beta chains below was sequenced from the same sample in a study of response to subunit inactivated influenza vaccine. TCRdb processed the RT-PCR reads anew with MiXCR; each CDR3 protein has one entry. The data contain around 570,000 distinct CDR3 sequences, 7.6% of them singletons. The sample in question was PBMCs from blood, obtained 23 months after vaccination. The source is a man aged 45-69 years who received an inactivated influenza vaccine.

The chain uses TRBV20-1 and TRBJ2-5; the match to TRBD2 covers 15 bases. CDR3 length: 16 amino acids. Germline V CDR1 and CDR2: DFQATT, SNEGSKA (reference sequence). With 2 bases clipped from V and 4 bases from J, the junction kept 5 bases outside the gene matches. The CDR3 DNA sequence: TGCAGTGCTAGATCCCCGGGACTAGCGGGAGGAGAGACCCAGTACTTC. This gives the protein CSARSPGLAGGETQYF.

This clonotype was seen ten or more times. The chain is built from TRBV15 and TRBJ2-3; D uncertain. V was clipped by 11 bases and J by 0 bases, with 12 bases between them. This CDR3 is built from 13 residues. Germline V gene sequence: CDR1 LNHNV, CDR2 YYDKDF (reference sequence). The CDR3 reads CASARSSTDTQYF. The CDR3 region has the DNA TGTGCCTCAGCGCGGTCTAGCACAGATACGCAGTATTTT. Full variable domain (remainder filled in from reference TRBV15 and TRBJ2-3): DAMVIQNPRYQVTQFGKPVTLSCSQTLNHNVMYWYQQKSSQAPKLLFHYYDKDFNNEADTPDNFQSRRPNTSFCFLDIRSPGLGDTAMYLCASARSSTDTQYFGPGTRLTVL.

This clonotype has just a few counts. V and J are TRBV11-1 and TRBJ2-1; 14 bases agree with TRBD2. Germline V gene data show CDR1 as SGHAT and CDR2 as FQDESV (reference sequence). This CDR3 has 16 amino acids. J was trimmed by 6 bases and V by 4 bases; bases with no gene match: 5. The CDR3 nucleotides are TGTGCCAGCAGCTCCCTGACTAGCGGGGGGGGCAATGAGCAGTTCTTC. This translates into CASSSLTSGGGNEQFF.

This clonotype was counted only a few times. The chain recombines TRBV20-1 with TRBJ1-3; D possibly corresponds to TRBD1 (5 bases). The CDR3 has 14 amino acids. The germline V gene encodes CDR1 DFQATT and CDR2 SNEGSKA (reference sequence). The germline V and J ends were trimmed by 6 bases and 4 bases, with 16 bases remaining between them. The CDR3 bases are TGCAGTGCAGACAGCACCCGGGGGGGAAACACCATATATTTT. It encodes CSADSTRGGNTIYF.

The genes are TRBV20-1 and TRBJ2-5; D remains unclear. Germline V gene data show CDR1 as DFQATT and CDR2 as SNEGSKA (reference sequence). There are 14 residues in the CDR3. The V end lost 6 bases, the J end lost 1 base, and 15 bases lay between the germline ends. DNA for the CDR3: TGCAGTGCCCTAGGTTGGGCAGTCCAAGAGACCCAGTACTTC. As protein: CSALGWAVQETQYF.

V usage is TRBV5-1 and J usage is TRBJ2-1; 8 bases fit TRBD2. V trimming: 7 bases; J trimming: 5 bases; junction bases outside the gene matches: 8. Germline V gene data show CDR1 as SGHRS and CDR2 as YFSETQ. This CDR3 spans 14 amino acids. This chain's CDR3 is CASGAGTRDNEQFF. For the CDR3, the DNA is TGCGCCAGCGGCGCCGGGACTAGAGACAATGAGCAGTTCTTC.

The chain joins TRBV4-1 to TRBJ2-3, with D possibly TRBD1 on 6 matching bases. Trimming shortened V by 0 bases and J by 3 bases, and 19 bases separated the two germline ends. The V gene's germline CDR1 is MGHRA and CDR2 YSYEKL. This CDR3 contains 18 residues. CDR3 coding DNA: TGCGCCAGCAGCCAAGATCGGTTAACAGGGATCTTGACAGATACGCAGTATTTT. This codes for CASSQDRLTGILTDTQYF.

This clonotype was observed many times. This chain connects TRBV10-2 to TRBJ2-1; possible D gene TRBD1, 5 bases. Per the germline V gene, CDR1 is WSHSY and CDR2 is SAAADI. The CDR3 has 13 residues. Trimming removed 4 bases from V and 6 bases from J, with 10 bases in between. As DNA, the CDR3 is TGCGCCAGCAGTGTCGCAGGGATCAATGAGCAGTTCTTC. This sequence encodes CASSVAGINEQFF.

J is TRBJ2-2 and V is TRBV13, with 10 bases aligning to TRBD1. Germline V gene lookup returns CDR1 PRHDT and CDR2 FYEKMQ (reference sequence). J was trimmed by 6 bases and V by 5 bases; bases with no gene match: 9. The CDR3 spans 16 residues. The DNA for the CDR3 is TGTGCCAGCAGCGAGGCCGGGACAGGGGATGCCGGGGAGCTGTTTTTT. This codes for CASSEAGTGDAGELFF.

V gene TRBV11-2 combines with J gene TRBJ2-7; 7 bases agree with TRBD1. Germline lookup yields CDR1 SGHAT and CDR2 FQNNGV. Losses at the gene ends were 5 bases for V and 6 bases for J; bases not matched to a gene: 4. This CDR3 region has 12 residues. CDR3 DNA: TGTGCCAGCAGCGCCTACAGGGGCGAGCAGTACTTC. Translation gives CASSAYRGEQYF.

This clonotype showed up just a few times. The gene calls are TRBV12-3 or TRBV12-4 and TRBJ2-2; TRBD1 agrees at 8 bases. The J segment lost 7 bases and the V segment lost 7 bases, leaving 5 bases of the junction unmatched. The CDR3 runs 13 residues. The CDR3 DNA follows: TGTGCCAGCAAGCAGGGGGCCGTCGGGGAGCTGTTTTTT. It yields the protein CASKQGAVGELFF.

This clonotype was detected only a few times. The chain recombines TRBV18 with TRBJ2-5, with TRBD1 identical over 9 bases. After removal of 3 bases from V and 5 bases from J, the junction contained 4 bases not matched to a gene. There are 14 residues in the CDR3. The germline V gene has CDR1 KGHSH and CDR2 LQKENI. The CDR3 loop reads CASSPDRGWETQYF. In nucleotides, the CDR3 is TGTGCCAGCTCACCGGACAGGGGTTGGGAGACCCAGTACTTC.

This clonotype occurred a few times. The genes are TRBV18 and TRBJ1-4; a possible D gene is TRBD1 (6 bases). This CDR3 is built from 15 residues. Germline loops: CDR1 KGHSH, CDR2 LQKENI. V was trimmed by 3 bases and J by 3 bases, leaving 11 bases between them. This chain's CDR3 is CASSPDRYPNEKLFF. The CDR3 nucleotides read TGTGCCAGCTCACCCGACAGGTACCCTAATGAAAAACTGTTTTTT.

The sample holds many counts of this clonotype. This CDR3 reads CAIMGAHQETQYF. The CDR3 coding sequence is TGTGCCATCATGGGGGCACACCAAGAGACCCAGTACTTC. V is TRBV10-3 and J is TRBJ2-5, with D maybe TRBD1 (6 bases). The CDR3 sequence is 13 residues long. Trimming left V 7 bases short and J 0 bases short, with 9 bases between. Germline V gives CDR1 ENHRY, CDR2 SYGVKD.

In this sample, this clonotype turned up many times. J is TRBJ2-5 and V is TRBV4-3; maybe TRBD2 (5 bases). The germline CDR1 and CDR2 sequences are LGHNA and YSLEER. The CDR3 has 13 amino acids. The germline V and J ends were trimmed by 4 bases and 5 bases, with 11 bases remaining between them. This CDR3 is CASSPDLGETQYF. The DNA of the CDR3 is TGCGCCAGCAGCCCGGACTTGGGGGAGACCCAGTACTTC.

Ten or more counts support this clonotype. The rearrangement joins TRBV28 to TRBJ2-7; 8 bases match TRBD2. Germline V lookup: CDR1 MDHEN, CDR2 SYDVKM. The V gene end was trimmed by 5 bases and the J gene end by 3 bases; junction bases not matched to a gene: 6. CDR3 size: 14 residues. Here the CDR3 reads CASSGLAGSYEQYF. Written as DNA, the CDR3 is TGTGCCAGCAGTGGTTTAGCGGGAAGCTACGAGCAGTACTTC. Full variable domain (outside the CDR3, taken from reference TRBV28 and TRBJ2-7): DVKVTQSSRYLVKRTGEKVFLECVQDMDHENMFWYRQDPGLGLRLIYFSYDVKMKEKGDIPEGYSVSREKKERFSLILESASTNQTSMYLCASSGLAGSYEQYFGPGTRLTVT.

The gene calls are TRBV7-8 and TRBJ2-7; TRBD2 matches 9 bases. This CDR3 has 17 amino acids. V was pared by 1 base and J by 1 base, with 8 bases of the junction left unmatched. Germline-derived CDR1 and CDR2 are SGHVS and FQNEAQ. The chain's CDR3 is CASSLVAGVSLSYEQYF. The CDR3 DNA follows: TGTGCCAGCAGCTTAGTAGCGGGGGTCTCCCTATCCTACGAGCAGTACTTC.

This clonotype was counted many times. This chain joins TRBV12-3 or TRBV12-4 and TRBJ1-2; D ambiguous. The CDR3 is 12 amino acids. Trimming took off 3 bases at V and 5 bases at J, with 7 bases between the two ends. CDR3 in DNA: TGTGCCAGCAGTTTTAACTGGTATGGCTACACCTTC. Translated, it gives CASSFNWYGYTF.

The J gene is TRBJ1-2, the V gene TRBV6-1; D call uncertain. The germline V and J ends were trimmed by 4 bases and 4 bases, with 16 bases remaining between them. The CDR3 totals 15 residues. Per the germline V gene, CDR1 is MNHNS and CDR2 is SASEGT. In DNA, the CDR3 is TGTGCCAGCAGTGCCTTCGAAGGGCTTGGCTATGGCTACACCTTC. Translation gives CASSAFEGLGYGYTF.

This clonotype was recorded a few times. V and J are TRBV20-1 and TRBJ2-5; 9 bases are shared with TRBD2. The CDR3 loop spans 16 amino acids. V was clipped by 0 bases and J by 2 bases; unmatched bases: 7. Germline V CDR1 and CDR2: DFQATT, SNEGSKA (reference sequence). CDR3 DNA: TGCAGTGCTAGAGAATTCGCTAGCGGGGCACAAGAGACCCAGTACTTC. The encoded protein is CSAREFASGAQETQYF.

J is TRBJ1-2 and V is TRBV27; 7 bases match TRBD1. CDR1 MNHEY and CDR2 SMNVEV come from the germline V gene (reference sequence). The V and J ends lost 5 bases and 1 base, in that order; junction bases with no gene match: 7. The CDR3 is 15 amino acids. CDR3 in amino acids: CASSSFRGFNYGYTF. The CDR3 DNA follows: TGTGCCAGCAGTAGTTTCAGGGGGTTTAACTATGGCTACACCTTC.

The genes are TRBV7-2 and TRBJ1-2; 10 bases map to TRBD1. The CDR3 has 15 amino acids. CDR1 SGHTA and CDR2 FQGNSA come from the germline V gene. V trimming: 3 bases; J trimming: 3 bases; junction bases outside the gene matches: 4. The CDR3 coding sequence is TGTGCCAGCAGCTTCCGACAGGGGGCTCACTATGGCTACACCTTC. Translated, it gives CASSFRQGAHYGYTF. Together with reference TRBV7-2 and TRBJ1-2, the CDR3 gives the full variable domain: GAGVSQSPSNKVTEKGKDVELRCDPISGHTALYWYRQSLGQGLEFLIYFQGNSAPDKSGLPSDRFSAERTGGSVSTLTIQRTQQEDSAVYLCASSFRQGAHYGYTFGSGTRLTVV.

This clonotype turned up a few times. V gene TRBV21-1 combines with J gene TRBJ2-4; the DNA was not used to check the table's D call, TRBD1. TRBV21-1 counts as a pseudogene. The CDR3 is 17 amino acids. In DNA form, the CDR3 reads TGTGCCATCCCGACAGGGTCACCTCCGCTAGCCAAAAACATTCAGTACTTC. Protein: CAIPTGSPPLAKNIQYF.

This clonotype was found a few times. The CDR3 nucleotides are TGCAGTGCTAGAGCCGGGATCCATGGGACAGATACGCAGTATTTT. This encodes CSARAGIHGTDTQYF. This chain uses TRBV20-1 with TRBJ2-3, with D tentatively TRBD2 (5 bases). The V end was cut by 1 base, the J end by 3 bases, with 14 bases between. CDR1 and CDR2 from the germline V gene are DFQATT and SNEGSKA (reference sequence). The CDR3 has 15 amino acids.

The chain is built from TRBV10-3 and TRBJ2-7; D possibly corresponds to TRBD2 (5 bases). Looked up from germline, CDR1 is ENHRY and CDR2 is SYGVKD. With 3 bases removed from V and 0 bases from J, the gap between germline ends came to 9 bases. The CDR3 has 14 amino acids. The DNA of the CDR3 is TGTGCCATCAGTGACGGACTCAGCTCCTACGAGCAGTACTTC. Its translation is CAISDGLSSYEQYF.

J is TRBJ2-3 and V is TRBV29-1, with D hard to call. Deletions cut 4 bases from V and 6 bases from J, with 8 bases between. The CDR3 is 11 amino acids. Germline values: CDR1 SQVTM, CDR2 ANQGSEA. The CDR3 region is CSVVLQDTQYF. The CDR3, as DNA: TGCAGCGTTGTACTCCAGGATACGCAGTATTTT.